The sequence of this T cell receptor (beta chain) was determined in a study of blood T cells in healthy people across ages. Next came a second PCR, run for about 7 to 12 cycles, which used a sample-barcoded 5' primer along with a J-beta primer mix. TCRdb itself ran the 5' RACE reads through MiXCR, one entry per CDR3 protein. Of hundreds of thousands of distinct CDR3 sequences detected, around 62% appear once; the ten largest clones hold approximately 30%. CDR3 length: 16 residues. Germline V gene lookup returns CDR1 SGHRS and CDR2 YFSETQ. Trimming shortened V by 3 bases and J by 0 bases, and 14 bases separated the two germline ends.

V gene TRBV5-1 combines with J gene TRBJ2-3; D not resolved. Sequenced material: blood. The sequence derives from a man aged 25 to 40 in good health. The CDR3 DNA sequence: TGCGCCAGCAGCTCCGACGGGTATTTGAGCACAGATACGCAGTATTTT. Translation: CASSSDGYLSTDTQYF. The full variable domain, rest sourced from reference TRBV5-1 and TRBJ2-3, is KAGVTQTPRYLIKTRGQQVTLSCSPISGHRSVSWYQQTPGQGLQFLFEYFSETQRNKGNFPGRFSGRQFSNSRSEMNVSTLELGDSALYLCASSSDGYLSTDTQYFGPGTRLTVL.